This T cell receptor beta chain was captured by sequencing in a study of spatial heterogeneity in lung cancer. At the level of the study: The study found that TCR transcript counts in tumor regions correlated strongly with a matched bulk RNA-seq T cell module score. The study, taken as a whole, reports: In tumors, expanded intratumoral alpha and beta TCR counts tracked mutation counts.

From germline, CDR1 is SEHNR and CDR2 FQNEAQ (reference sequence). Between the trimmed V and J ends, which lost 7 bases and 8 bases, there was a span of 20 bases. The length of the CDR3 is 14 residues. Of note for this clonotype: Its antigen is unknown. A read error may be the cause here, since a much bigger clone is one base away.

Time point here: sample taken at primary tumor resection. A single record per CDR3 protein comes from TCRdb applying MiXCR to the 5' RACE reads. The sample yields about 15,000 distinct CDR3 sequences, approximately 7% seen once. This sample comprised lung tumor tissue, obtained at surgery. The clonotype was recovered from a male donor with early-stage non-small cell lung cancer. The rearrangement uses TRBV7-9 and TRBJ1-2; perhaps TRBD1 as D (5 bases). In DNA, the CDR3 is TGTGCCAGCAACTCATTCACAGGACAAACCGGCTACACCTTC. Translation gives CASNSFTGQTGYTF.